The 28 T cell receptor beta chains reported below all come from one sample, sequenced in a study of blood T cells in healthy people across ages. A J-beta primer mix and a sample-barcoded 5' primer were used in a second PCR of about 6 to 12 cycles. MiXCR, applied by TCRdb to the 5' RACE reads, yields one record per CDR3 protein. The sample records 1.5 million to 2 million distinct CDR3 sequences, 49% being singletons. Sequencing was done on a sample of blood. The source of these receptors is a woman aged 40 to 55 in good health.

V gene TRBV6-1 combines with J gene TRBJ2-3, with no clear D. With 6 bases removed from V and 4 bases from J, the gap between germline ends came to 23 bases. Germline V gene lookup returns CDR1 MNHNS and CDR2 SASEGT. The CDR3 is made up of 17 amino acids. The CDR3 loop reads CASSDLTLTGEPDTQYF. The CDR3 bases are TGTGCCAGCAGCGACCTAACCTTAACGGGCGAGCCAGATACGCAGTATTTT.

The genes are TRBV5-1 and TRBJ2-7, with 10 bases matching TRBD2. Germline assignment: CDR1 SGHRS and CDR2 YFSETQ. The CDR3 covers 16 residues. V lost 0 bases, J lost 4 bases, and 7 bases stayed unmatched. CDR3 region: CASSLGAGGPEYEQYF. In nucleotides, the CDR3 is TGCGCCAGCAGCTTGGGAGCGGGGGGGCCGGAATACGAGCAGTACTTC.

This rearrangement joins TRBV29-1 to TRBJ2-3; TRBD2 agrees at 7 bases. This CDR3 has 13 residues. V lost 5 bases and J lost 6; bases outside the gene matches: 8. Germline V gene data show CDR1 as SQVTM and CDR2 as ANQGSEA. The CDR3 loop is CSVKAGNGDTQYF. The CDR3 DNA is TGCAGCGTTAAAGCGGGAAACGGGGATACGCAGTATTTT.

The chain uses TRBV28 and TRBJ2-5; TRBD1 aligns across 8 bases. Germline-derived CDR1 and CDR2 are MDHEN and SYDVKM. V dropped 1 base and J dropped 5; count of bases not matched to a gene: 9. The CDR3 extends over 16 amino acids. The CDR3 region has the DNA TGTGCCAGCAGTTTATTTGGACAGGGTGCCGGGGAGACCCAGTACTTC. This translates into CASSLFGQGAGETQYF.

The rearrangement links TRBV5-1 to TRBJ1-1; a weak D match, TRBD1 (5 bases). The CDR3 spans 13 residues. Trimming removed 3 bases at V and 6 bases at J, with 12 bases between. Germline V gives CDR1 SGHRS, CDR2 YFSETQ. CDR3 in amino acids: CASSYGSGPEAFF. As DNA, the CDR3 is TGCGCCAGCAGCTACGGGTCGGGGCCTGAAGCTTTCTTT. The complete variable domain, with remaining parts taken from reference TRBV5-1 and TRBJ1-1, reads KAGVTQTPRYLIKTRGQQVTLSCSPISGHRSVSWYQQTPGQGLQFLFEYFSETQRNKGNFPGRFSGRQFSNSRSEMNVSTLELGDSALYLCASSYGSGPEAFFGQGTRLTVV.

The chain couples TRBV6-9 to TRBJ1-4; no reliable D call. The V and J ends lost 0 bases and 0 bases respectively, with 5 bases between them. This CDR3 is 15 amino acids long. The germline CDR1 and CDR2 sequences are MNHGY and SVAAGI. CDR3 protein: CASSYSTTTNEKLFF. CDR3 sequence (DNA): TGTGCCAGCAGTTATTCGACTACAACTAATGAAAAACTGTTTTTT.

The V gene is TRBV7-2, the J gene TRBJ2-5; 13 bases align to TRBD2. Per the germline V gene, CDR1 is SGHTA and CDR2 is FQGNSA. V was pared by 5 bases and J by 5 bases, with 5 bases of the junction left unmatched. CDR3 length: 15 residues. The CDR3, as DNA: TGTGCCAGCAGCACTACTAGCGGGGGGGCTGAGACCCAGTACTTC. Translating gives CASSTTSGGAETQYF.

The V call is TRBV6-2 or TRBV6-3, the J call TRBJ2-3; 8 bases line up with TRBD2. J lost 6 bases, V lost 5 bases, and 10 bases had no gene match. Germline loops: CDR1 MNHEY, CDR2 SVGEGT. The CDR3 has 15 amino acids. CDR3 sequence reads: CASSRRERGGDTQYF. The CDR3 DNA reads as TGTGCCAGCAGTCGCCGAGAACGGGGGGGTGATACGCAGTATTTT.

The chain joins TRBV6-2 or TRBV6-3 to TRBJ2-7, with TRBD1 matching over 9 bases. Germline CDR1 reads MNHEY; CDR2 reads SVGEGT. The length of the CDR3 is 15 residues. Trimming at V came to 5 bases and at J to 5 bases, leaving 10 bases not matched to a gene. DNA of the CDR3: TGTGCCAGCAGTCCTCGGGGGGACAGGGTTCACGAGCAGTACTTC. It specifies CASSPRGDRVHEQYF.

This chain connects TRBV20-1 to TRBJ1-2; D gene uncertain. V shed 0 bases and J shed 5 bases, with 13 bases lying between them. This CDR3 is 14 amino acids long. Looked up from germline, CDR1 is DFQATT and CDR2 is SNEGSKA (reference sequence). The CDR3 sequence: CSARDGGAVYGYTF. The CDR3 region has the DNA TGCAGTGCTAGAGACGGCGGTGCCGTTTATGGCTACACCTTC.

This clonotype appeared a few times. V usage is TRBV6-6 and J usage is TRBJ2-5; unclear D gene. The CDR3 contains 14 residues. The germline V gene has CDR1 MNHNY and CDR2 SVGAGI (reference sequence). V lost 0 bases and J 5 bases, leaving 10 bases between the germline ends. The CDR3 loop is CASSYSGLMETQYF. The CDR3 region has the DNA TGTGCCAGCAGTTACTCGGGCCTTATGGAGACCCAGTACTTC.

The chain employs TRBV4-2 and TRBJ2-3, with TRBD2 matching 13 bases. Germline values: CDR1 LGHNA, CDR2 YNFKEQ. V shed 7 bases and J 6 bases; nucleotides not matched to a gene: 13. This CDR3 contains 17 residues. The CDR3: CASTPSPGTSGVDTQYF. The CDR3 coding sequence is TGTGCCAGCACCCCTTCCCCCGGGACTAGCGGGGTTGATACGCAGTATTTT.

The chain is built from TRBV24-1 and TRBJ1-2, with D possibly being TRBD1 (6 bases). The V end lost 8 bases, the J end lost 3 bases, and 12 bases lay between the germline ends. Germline values: CDR1 KGHDR, CDR2 SFDVKD. The length of the CDR3 is 13 residues. CDR3 bases: TGTGCCACCAACGGACAGAATGACTATGGCTACACCTTC. Protein sequence: CATNGQNDYGYTF.

This sequence joins TRBV28 and TRBJ2-7; TRBD1 might be the D (6 bases). This CDR3 has 15 residues. From germline, CDR1 is MDHEN and CDR2 SYDVKM. The V end was cut by 3 bases, the J end by 0 bases, with 12 bases between. The chain's CDR3 is CASSFLGTTSYEQYF. In DNA, the CDR3 is TGTGCCAGCAGTTTTCTTGGGACAACCTCCTACGAGCAGTACTTC.

About this clonotype itself: An end of the junction does not agree with germline; a read error may underlie this. The chain carries TRBV27 and TRBJ1-2, with a possible D match to TRBD1 (6 bases). This CDR3 is built from 14 residues. CDR1 and CDR2 (germline): MNHEY, SMNVEV (reference sequence). DNA for the CDR3: TGTGCCAGCAGTCCACGACAGGTCAACTGTGGCTACACCTTC. Amino acid sequence: CASSPRQVNCGYTF.

The chain recombines TRBV18 with TRBJ2-7; TRBD1 agrees at 8 bases. Germline V gene sequence: CDR1 KGHSH, CDR2 LQKENI. This CDR3 is built from 14 residues. V was clipped by 6 bases and J by 6 bases; unmatched bases: 10. CDR3 bases: TGTGCCAGCTCGCAGGGGGCTAGCCCCCTCGAGCAGTACTTC. It encodes CASSQGASPLEQYF. Full variable domain (missing parts from reference TRBV18 and TRBJ2-7): NAGVMQNPRHLVRRRGQEARLRCSPMKGHSHVYWYRQLPEEGLKFMVYLQKENIIDESGMPKERFSAEFPKEGPSILRIQQVVRGDSAAYFCASSQGASPLEQYFGPGTRLTVT.

This chain connects TRBV15 to TRBJ2-3; 7 bases align to TRBD1. Germline V gene data show CDR1 as LNHNV and CDR2 as YYDKDF (reference sequence). The CDR3 has 15 residues. The V and J ends lost 5 bases and 3 bases, in that order; junction bases with no gene match: 8. The CDR3 loop is CATSLTGTATDTQYF. The CDR3 DNA reads TGTGCCACCAGCTTGACCGGGACAGCTACAGATACGCAGTATTTT.

This chain joins TRBV7-6 and TRBJ2-3, with D unresolved. The CDR3 is made up of 15 amino acids. Germline CDR1 is SGHVS and CDR2 is FNYEAQ. V dropped 2 bases and J dropped 7 bases, with 16 bases sitting between them. CDR3 nucleotides: TGTGCCAGCAGCTTACGTGGGAACTCTTTATATACGCAGTATTTT. The encoded protein is CASSLRGNSLYTQYF.

The rearrangement links TRBV12-3 or TRBV12-4 to TRBJ2-4; TRBD2 matches 8 bases. With 7 bases clipped from V and 6 bases from J, the junction kept 5 bases outside the gene matches. The CDR3 is made up of 13 amino acids. Here the CDR3 reads CASTAGAGNIQYF. CDR3 nucleotide sequence: TGTGCCAGCACAGCGGGGGCGGGAAACATTCAGTACTTC.

In its sample, this clonotype was seen a few times. This sequence joins TRBV27 and TRBJ2-3, with a weak D call TRBD2 (6 bases). The CDR3 contains 15 residues. Trimming took off 3 bases at V and 8 bases at J, with 18 bases between the two ends. Germline CDR1 MNHEY, CDR2 SMNVEV (reference sequence). CDR3 region: CASSFKAPVGGTQYF. The DNA for the CDR3 is TGTGCCAGCAGTTTTAAGGCGCCGGTCGGGGGTACGCAGTATTTT.

This clonotype was seen at least ten times. This sequence joins TRBV18 and TRBJ2-4; D gene unclear. The CDR3 runs to 16 residues. Per germline, CDR1 KGHSH and CDR2 LQKENI. V lost 2 bases to trimming and J lost 1 base, with 12 bases between them. The CDR3 region has the DNA TGTGCCAGCTCACCAAGTGACGGCGTGGCCAAAAACATTCAGTACTTC. Protein sequence: CASSPSDGVAKNIQYF.

V gene TRBV6-5 combines with J gene TRBJ2-3; no reliable D call. The CDR3 runs 16 residues. Trimming stripped 2 bases from V and 1 base from J, with 13 bases between. The V gene's germline CDR1 is MNHEY and CDR2 SVGAGI. The CDR3 bases are TGTGCCAGCAGTTACGACACGGCAGGCCGCACAGATACGCAGTATTTT. Residues: CASSYDTAGRTDTQYF.

This rearrangement joins TRBV7-2 to TRBJ1-1, with 7 bases that match TRBD1. The J segment lost 6 bases and the V segment lost 1 base, leaving 11 bases of the junction unmatched. The CDR3 sequence is 16 residues long. CDR1 and CDR2 (germline): SGHTA, FQGNSA. The CDR3 DNA follows: TGTGCCAGCAGCTTAGACCCGGACAGGAAGCGCTCTGAAGCTTTCTTT. Translating it yields CASSLDPDRKRSEAFF.

To note about this clonotype: One end of the junction does not line up with germline, which may come from a read error. This chain connects TRBV15 to TRBJ2-3, with D possibly matching TRBD1 (5 bases). CDR1 and CDR2 (germline): LNHNV, YYDKDF (reference sequence). The CDR3 spans 14 residues. DNA for the CDR3: TGTGCCACCAGCAGAGTGCGCGAGACAGATACGCTGTATTTT. It translates to CATSRVRETDTLYF.

The chain employs TRBV25-1 and TRBJ2-1; D perhaps matches TRBD2 (7 bases). Trimming took 3 bases from V and 6 from J, leaving 21 bases between them. Germline CDR1 reads MGHDK; CDR2 reads SYGVNS. This CDR3 region has 17 residues. The CDR3 loop is CASSEGPRRGATNEQFF. The CDR3 DNA sequence: TGTGCCAGCAGTGAGGGCCCTAGACGGGGGGCAACCAATGAGCAGTTCTTC. Drawing the rest from reference TRBV25-1 and TRBJ2-1, the complete variable domain is EADIYQTPRYLVIGTGKKITLECSQTMGHDKMYWYQQDPGMELHLIHYSYGVNSTEKGDLSSESTVSRIRTEHFPLTLESARPSHTSQYLCASSEGPRRGATNEQFFGPGTRLTVL.

The V call is TRBV6-2 or TRBV6-3, the J call TRBJ2-7, with a weak D call TRBD2 (5 bases). Germline V gene data show CDR1 as MNHEY and CDR2 as SVGEGT. V lost 3 bases and J 2 bases, leaving 8 bases between the germline ends. The CDR3 extends over 13 amino acids. This CDR3 is CASSYGLPYEQYF. CDR3 bases: TGTGCCAGCAGTTATGGACTTCCCTACGAGCAGTACTTC.

The rearrangement uses TRBV28 and TRBJ2-7; 7 bases line up with TRBD1. The J segment lost 1 base and the V segment lost 3 bases, leaving 3 bases of the junction unmatched. In germline, CDR1 is MDHEN, CDR2 SYDVKM. The CDR3 extends over 14 amino acids. As DNA, the CDR3 is TGTGCCAGCAGTTTCGACAGGGATTCCTACGAGCAGTACTTC. Amino acids: CASSFDRDSYEQYF. Filled out from reference TRBV28 and TRBJ2-7, the complete variable domain reads DVKVTQSSRYLVKRTGEKVFLECVQDMDHENMFWYRQDPGLGLRLIYFSYDVKMKEKGDIPEGYSVSREKKERFSLILESASTNQTSMYLCASSFDRDSYEQYFGPGTRLTVT.

This clonotype was picked up a small number of times. The chain couples TRBV28 to TRBJ2-3; D may correspond to TRBD1 or TRBD2 (5 bases each). Trimming shortened V by 4 bases and J by 11 bases, and 13 bases separated the two germline ends. CDR3 length: 12 residues. Germline CDR1 and CDR2: MDHEN and SYDVKM. The CDR3 coding sequence is TGTGCCAGCAGTTCGGTAGGGACCGAGCAGTATTTT. Encoded protein: CASSSVGTEQYF.